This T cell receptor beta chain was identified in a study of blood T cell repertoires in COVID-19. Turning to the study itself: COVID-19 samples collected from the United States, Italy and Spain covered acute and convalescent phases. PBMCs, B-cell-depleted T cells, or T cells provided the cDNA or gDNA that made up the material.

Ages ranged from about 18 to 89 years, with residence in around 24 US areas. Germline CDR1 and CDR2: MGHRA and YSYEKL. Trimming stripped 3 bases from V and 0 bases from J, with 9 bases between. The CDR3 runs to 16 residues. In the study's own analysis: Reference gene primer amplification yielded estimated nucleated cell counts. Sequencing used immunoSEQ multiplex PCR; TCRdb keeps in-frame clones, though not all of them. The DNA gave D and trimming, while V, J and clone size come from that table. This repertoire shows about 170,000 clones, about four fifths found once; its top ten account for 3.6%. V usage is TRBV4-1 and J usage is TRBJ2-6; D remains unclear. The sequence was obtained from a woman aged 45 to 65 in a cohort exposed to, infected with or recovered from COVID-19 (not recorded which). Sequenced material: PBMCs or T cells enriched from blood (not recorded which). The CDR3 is CASSQVQPSGANVLTF. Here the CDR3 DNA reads TGCGCCAGCAGCCAGGTACAGCCCTCTGGGGCCAACGTCCTGACTTTC.